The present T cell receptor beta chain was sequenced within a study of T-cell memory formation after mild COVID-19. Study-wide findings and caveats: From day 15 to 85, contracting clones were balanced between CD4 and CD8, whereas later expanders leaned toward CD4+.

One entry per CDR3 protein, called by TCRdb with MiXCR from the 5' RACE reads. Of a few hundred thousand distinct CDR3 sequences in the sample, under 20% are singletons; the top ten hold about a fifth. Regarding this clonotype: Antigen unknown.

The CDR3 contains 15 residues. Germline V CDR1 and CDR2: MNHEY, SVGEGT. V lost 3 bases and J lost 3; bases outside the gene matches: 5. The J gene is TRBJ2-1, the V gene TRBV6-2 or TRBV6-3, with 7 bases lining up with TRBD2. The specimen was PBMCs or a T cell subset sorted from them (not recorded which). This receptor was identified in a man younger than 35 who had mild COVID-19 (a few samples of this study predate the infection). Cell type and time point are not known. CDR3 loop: CASSYMASGYNEQFF. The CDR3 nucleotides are TGTGCCAGCAGTTATATGGCTAGCGGCTACAATGAGCAGTTCTTC.